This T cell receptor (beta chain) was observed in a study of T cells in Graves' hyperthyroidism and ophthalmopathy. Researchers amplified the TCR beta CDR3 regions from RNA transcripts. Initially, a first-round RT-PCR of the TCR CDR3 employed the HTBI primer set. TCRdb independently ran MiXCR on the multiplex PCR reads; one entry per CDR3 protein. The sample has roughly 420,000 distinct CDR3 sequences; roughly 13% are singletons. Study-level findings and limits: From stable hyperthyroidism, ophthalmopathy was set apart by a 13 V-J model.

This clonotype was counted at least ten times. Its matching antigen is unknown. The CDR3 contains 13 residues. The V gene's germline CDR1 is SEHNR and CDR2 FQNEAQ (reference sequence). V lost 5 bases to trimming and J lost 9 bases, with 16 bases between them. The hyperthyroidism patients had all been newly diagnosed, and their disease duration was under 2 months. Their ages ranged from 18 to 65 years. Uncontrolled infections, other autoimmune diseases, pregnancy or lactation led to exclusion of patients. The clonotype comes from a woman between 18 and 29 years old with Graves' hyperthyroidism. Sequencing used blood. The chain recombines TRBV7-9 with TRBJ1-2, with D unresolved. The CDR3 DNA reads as TGTGCCAGCAGCCACGGGGATATCGGTCGCTACACCTTC. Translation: CASSHGDIGRYTF.